Listed here are 24 T cell receptor beta chains from one sample, sequenced in a study of blood T cell repertoires in COVID-19. Profiled with immunoSEQ multiplex PCR; TCRdb holds only in-frame clones, not every one. Of 200,000 to 250,000 clones listed, roughly 80% are singletons. Sequenced input: PBMCs or T cells enriched from blood (not recorded which). Receptors were obtained from a woman aged 40-49 years with acute COVID-19.

This chain joins TRBV7-9 and TRBJ2-1, with TRBD1 matching over 8 bases. The CDR3 has 16 amino acids. V trimming: 0 bases; J trimming: 6 bases; junction bases outside the gene matches: 7. Germline V gene data show CDR1 as SEHNR and CDR2 as FQNEAQ (reference sequence). CDR3 bases: TGTGCCAGCAGCTTAGCGGGCAGGGGGCTGGGCAATGAGCAGTTCTTC. This sequence encodes CASSLAGRGLGNEQFF.

V gene TRBV27 combines with J gene TRBJ1-4; 9 bases line up with TRBD1. The CDR3 totals 16 residues. J lost 7 bases, V lost 5 bases, and 11 bases had no gene match. CDR1 is MNHEY and CDR2 is SMNVEV in the germline V gene (reference sequence). This chain's CDR3 is CASSPRDRVRGEKLFF. CDR3 DNA sequence: TGTGCCAGCAGTCCTCGGGACAGGGTTCGCGGTGAAAAACTGTTTTTT.

The V and J genes are TRBV27 and TRBJ1-2; TRBD1 is a possible D gene (5 bases). Trimming took off 5 bases at V and 8 bases at J, with 12 bases between the two ends. The CDR3 extends over 12 amino acids. Germline values: CDR1 MNHEY, CDR2 SMNVEV (reference sequence). CDR3 protein: CASSTQGSGYTF. The CDR3 region has the DNA TGTGCCAGCAGTACGCAGGGTTCCGGCTACACCTTC.

This chain uses TRBV6-2 or TRBV6-3 with TRBJ2-7; 9 nucleotides agree with TRBD1. The V and J ends lost 5 bases and 0 bases, in that order; junction bases with no gene match: 11. CDR1 and CDR2 from the germline V gene are MNHEY and SVGEGT. The CDR3 is 17 residues long. CDR3 sequence: CASSRTGADNLSYEQYF. CDR3 nucleotides: TGTGCCAGCAGTCGGACAGGGGCCGACAACCTCTCCTACGAGCAGTACTTC.

The rearrangement joins TRBV18 to TRBJ2-3, with 11 nucleotides matching TRBD2. Germline V gene lookup returns CDR1 KGHSH and CDR2 LQKENI. The CDR3 consists of 17 residues. V was pared by 2 bases and J by 5 bases, with 9 bases of the junction left unmatched. DNA of the CDR3: TGTGCCAGCTCACCATTCATGACTAGCGGGGAAATAGATACGCAGTATTTT. Translation gives CASSPFMTSGEIDTQYF.

The V call is TRBV2, the J call TRBJ1-6, with TRBD1 matching over 9 bases. J lost 0 bases, V lost 6 bases, and 9 bases had no gene match. The CDR3 consists of 18 residues. Per germline, CDR1 SNHLY and CDR2 FYNNEI. The CDR3 nucleotides are TGTGCCAGCAGCGGAAGAGGGACAGGGAGCTCCTATAATTCACCCCTCCACTTT. Amino acids: CASSGRGTGSSYNSPLHF. The variable domain in full, completed from reference TRBV2 and TRBJ1-6, reads EPEVTQTPSHQVTQMGQEVILRCVPISNHLYFYWYRQILGQKVEFLVSFYNNEISEKSEIFDDQFSVERPDGSNFTLKIRSTKLEDSAMYFCASSGRGTGSSYNSPLHFGNGTRLTVT.

The CDR3, as DNA: TGTGCCTGGAGTGCGGCGGGGATCCGACAGTTCTTC. Translated, it gives CAWSAAGIRQFF. The J gene is TRBJ2-1, the V gene TRBV30; D might be TRBD2 (6 bases). The CDR3 has 12 residues. Deletions cut 1 base from V and 13 bases from J, with 14 bases between. Germline values: CDR1 GTSNPN, CDR2 SVGIG (reference sequence).

The rearrangement joins TRBV30 to TRBJ1-2; 8 bases fit TRBD1. Germline V lookup: CDR1 GTSNPN, CDR2 SVGIG (reference sequence). After removal of 0 bases from V and 4 bases from J, the junction contained 1 base not matched to a gene. This CDR3 has 13 amino acids. This chain's CDR3 is CAWSVGQGYGYTF. The DNA for the CDR3 is TGTGCCTGGAGTGTCGGACAGGGCTATGGCTACACCTTC.

The chain employs TRBV12-3 or TRBV12-4 and TRBJ2-5, with a possible D match to TRBD2 (5 bases). V gave up 0 bases and J gave up 3 bases, with 5 bases separating them. The CDR3 runs 13 residues. The CDR3 loop is CASSLALEETQYF. CDR3 DNA sequence: TGTGCCAGCAGTTTAGCACTAGAAGAGACCCAGTACTTC.

J is TRBJ1-4 and V is TRBV19; 7 bases agree with TRBD1. The CDR3 consists of 15 residues. In germline, CDR1 is LNHDA, CDR2 SQIVND (reference sequence). With V trimmed by 6 bases and J by 0 bases, 4 bases remained unmatched. The CDR3 protein is CASSVGTATNEKLFF. The DNA for the CDR3 is TGTGCCAGTAGCGTCGGGACAGCAACTAATGAAAAACTGTTTTTT.

The chain recombines TRBV29-1 with TRBJ2-1; the match to TRBD2 covers 10 bases. Germline V CDR1 and CDR2: SQVTM, ANQGSEA. This CDR3 is built from 14 residues. Trimming cost V 3 bases and J 8 bases; bases outside gene matches: 7. CDR3 region: CSVDISGRFYEQFF. For the CDR3, the DNA is TGCAGCGTTGATATTAGCGGGAGGTTTTATGAGCAGTTCTTC.

V is TRBV5-4 and J is TRBJ1-1; tentatively, D is TRBD1 (6 bases). The CDR3 runs 14 residues. CDR1 is SGHNT, CDR2 YYREEE, per germline (reference sequence). V was pared by 0 bases and J by 6 bases, with 12 bases between. The CDR3 sequence: CASSLDRDRAEAFF. The CDR3 DNA sequence: TGTGCCAGCAGCTTGGACAGGGATCGGGCTGAAGCTTTCTTT. The entire variable domain, with the rest obtained from reference TRBV5-4 and TRBJ1-1, is as follows: ETGVTQSPTHLIKTRGQQVTLRCSSQSGHNTVSWYQQALGQGPQFIFQYYREEENGRGNFPPRFSGLQFPNYSSELNVNALELDDSALYLCASSLDRDRAEAFFGQGTRLTVV.

The rearrangement uses TRBV6-5 and TRBJ1-1; maybe TRBD1 (5 bases). Germline V gives CDR1 MNHEY, CDR2 SVGAGI. The V gene lost 6 bases and the J gene lost 5 bases, with 13 bases spanning the gap. This CDR3 is built from 13 residues. The DNA for the CDR3 is TGTGCCAGCAGGGTATCAGGGTTGACTGAAGCTTTCTTT. Translating gives CASRVSGLTEAFF.

The J gene is TRBJ1-1, the V gene TRBV11-2, with no clear D. Trimming removed 3 bases at V and 0 bases at J, with 11 bases between. Germline V gene data show CDR1 as SGHAT and CDR2 as FQNNGV. This CDR3 has 15 amino acids. The CDR3 nucleotides are TGTGCCAGCAGCTTTAACGGTCACCTGAACACTGAAGCTTTCTTT. Residues: CASSFNGHLNTEAFF.

The V and J genes are TRBV7-9 and TRBJ1-1; 8 positions agree with TRBD1. CDR1 is SEHNR, CDR2 FQNEAQ, per germline (reference sequence). CDR3 length: 15 residues. V gave up 8 bases and J gave up 1 base; unmatched junction bases: 9. The CDR3 DNA sequence: TGTGCCAGCCGCCCAGGGGGCACCGAGAACACTGAAGCTTTCTTT. Translating it yields CASRPGGTENTEAFF.

The V and J genes are TRBV14 and TRBJ1-4, with D hard to call. Germline-derived CDR1 and CDR2 are SGHDN and FVKESK. The germline V and J ends were trimmed by 1 base and 4 bases, with 10 bases remaining between them. This CDR3 spans 15 amino acids. CDR3 loop: CASSQAGFRNEKLFF. The CDR3 DNA is TGTGCCAGCAGCCAAGCGGGGTTCCGTAATGAAAAACTGTTTTTT.

The chain is built from TRBV7-2 and TRBJ2-1, with 13 bases that match TRBD2. The germline gives CDR1 SGHTA, CDR2 FQGNSA. V gave up 5 bases and J gave up 2 bases; unmatched junction bases: 3. There are 16 residues in the CDR3. This chain's CDR3 is CASSRGLAGPYNEQFF. CDR3 DNA: TGTGCCAGCAGCCGGGGACTAGCGGGACCCTACAATGAGCAGTTCTTC.

V usage is TRBV6-1 and J usage is TRBJ1-3; D is undetermined. CDR1 and CDR2 from the germline V gene are MNHNS and SASEGT. The V and J ends lost 1 base and 3 bases respectively, with 4 bases between them. The CDR3 contains 13 residues. The CDR3 is CASSEVGGNTIYF. The DNA of the CDR3 is TGTGCCAGCAGTGAAGTCGGTGGAAACACCATATATTTT.

This clone occurred many times. The chain recombines TRBV24-1 with TRBJ1-1; possible D gene TRBD1, 6 bases. The CDR3 length is 14 residues. Germline V lookup: CDR1 KGHDR, CDR2 SFDVKD. The V and J ends lost 5 bases and 5 bases respectively, with 14 bases between them. CDR3 sequence (DNA): TGTGCCACCAGTGGGATAGGGGGAGCGACTGAAGCTTTCTTT. Translating gives CATSGIGGATEAFF.

The J gene is TRBJ1-4, the V gene TRBV6-1; D remains unclear. V was cut by 1 base and J by 5 bases, with 11 bases left in between. CDR3 size: 15 residues. Looked up from germline, CDR1 is MNHNS and CDR2 is SASEGT. The CDR3 DNA reads TGTGCCAGCAGTGAAGTCTTGGGGAGGAATGAAAAACTGTTTTTT. Encoded protein: CASSEVLGRNEKLFF.

V is TRBV9 and J is TRBJ2-7, with D unclear. This CDR3 has 13 residues. Trimming cost V 0 bases and J 0 bases, with 4 bases left between them. Looked up from germline, CDR1 is SGDLS and CDR2 is YYNGEE. The DNA of the CDR3 is TGTGCCAGCAGCGTAGACAGCTCCTACGAGCAGTACTTC. Translation gives CASSVDSSYEQYF.

The genes are TRBV18 and TRBJ1-5; D uncertain. Trimming removed 0 bases from V and 5 bases from J, with 14 bases in between. Germline V gene data show CDR1 as KGHSH and CDR2 as LQKENI. This CDR3 has 16 amino acids. Here the CDR3 reads CASSPPSATRDQPQHF. The CDR3 nucleotides are TGTGCCAGCTCACCACCTTCCGCCACACGGGATCAGCCCCAGCATTTT. Full variable domain (outside the CDR3, taken from reference TRBV18 and TRBJ1-5): NAGVMQNPRHLVRRRGQEARLRCSPMKGHSHVYWYRQLPEEGLKFMVYLQKENIIDESGMPKERFSAEFPKEGPSILRIQQVVRGDSAAYFCASSPPSATRDQPQHFGDGTRLSIL.

The chain combines TRBV3-1 (or the pseudogene TRBV3-2) with TRBJ1-5; the D gene is possibly TRBD1 (6 bases). V lost 4 bases to trimming and J lost 4 bases, with 11 bases between them. The CDR3 totals 14 residues. The germline V gene encodes CDR1 LGHDT and CDR2 YNNKEL (reference sequence). CDR3 residues: CASSPHRENQPQHF. The CDR3 nucleotides are TGTGCCAGCAGCCCTCACAGGGAAAATCAGCCCCAGCATTTT.

This clone was seen a single time. The rearrangement joins TRBV19 to TRBJ1-3; D not resolved. Between the trimmed V and J ends, which lost 0 bases and 9 bases, there was a span of 12 bases. The CDR3 covers 14 residues. The germline CDR1 and CDR2 sequences are LNHDA and SQIVND (reference sequence). CDR3 residues: CASSIERRGGTIYF. The CDR3 nucleotides are TGTGCCAGTAGTATAGAAAGGCGAGGAGGCACCATATATTTT.